One sample yielded the 11 T cell receptor beta chains listed below, sequenced in a study of blood T cell repertoires in COVID-19. Sequenced by immunoSEQ multiplex PCR; TCRdb stores in-frame clones only, minus some. The sample includes about 64,000 clones, roughly two thirds of them seen just once. Specimen: PBMCs or T cells enriched from blood (not recorded which). The source is a woman in her sixties or seventies who had been exposed to COVID-19.

The genes are TRBV9 and TRBJ2-2, with D possibly TRBD2 on 6 matching bases. The V gene's germline CDR1 is SGDLS and CDR2 YYNGEE. Trimming left V 0 bases short and J 3 bases short, with 12 bases between. This CDR3 spans 16 amino acids. The DNA for the CDR3 is TGTGCCAGCAGCGTAGGTTCAGCGGGCTACACCGGGGAGCTGTTTTTT. It is translated as CASSVGSAGYTGELFF.

The chain is built from TRBV7-9 and TRBJ1-1; D may be TRBD1 (6 bases). The CDR3 spans 14 residues. With 5 bases removed from V and 4 bases from J, the gap between germline ends came to 14 bases. CDR1 SEHNR and CDR2 FQNEAQ come from the germline V gene (reference sequence). CDR3 loop: CASSDTRGTTEAFF. The CDR3 coding sequence is TGTGCCAGCAGCGATACTAGGGGGACCACTGAAGCTTTCTTT.

The V gene is TRBV27, the J gene TRBJ1-6, with D unresolved. Germline V gene lookup returns CDR1 MNHEY and CDR2 SMNVEV (reference sequence). The CDR3 sequence is 12 residues long. V lost 3 bases and J 6 bases, leaving 3 bases between the germline ends. The CDR3 DNA sequence: TGTGCCAGCAGTTTCTCTAATTCACCCCTCCACTTT. Translated: CASSFSNSPLHF.

This clone has a handful of counts. V gene TRBV19 combines with J gene TRBJ2-7, with 10 positions matching TRBD1. The germline CDR1 and CDR2 sequences are LNHDA and SQIVND (reference sequence). This CDR3 is built from 14 residues. V dropped 3 bases and J dropped 4; count of bases not matched to a gene: 3. The chain's CDR3 is CASSIGTGAYEQYF. The DNA for the CDR3 is TGTGCCAGTAGTATCGGGACAGGGGCATACGAGCAGTACTTC.

This clone came up a few times. This chain connects TRBV10-2 to TRBJ1-5; 11 nucleotides align to TRBD1. V dropped 3 bases and J dropped 5; count of bases not matched to a gene: 6. Germline CDR1 reads WSHSY; CDR2 reads SAAADI. The CDR3 length is 16 residues. In nucleotides, the CDR3 is TGCGCCAGCAGTGAAGCGTTGGACAGGGGGCATCAGCCCCAGCATTTT. Encoded protein: CASSEALDRGHQPQHF.

This clone was observed once. The J gene is TRBJ2-5, the V gene TRBV15; 10 bases line up with TRBD2. CDR3 length: 16 amino acids. Unmatched junction bases numbered 8, after V lost 3 bases and J lost 4 bases. Germline lookup yields CDR1 LNHNV and CDR2 YYDKDF (reference sequence). In DNA form, the CDR3 reads TGTGCCACCAGCAGGTTTATTAGCGGGGGGCTAGAGACCCAGTACTTC. Its translation is CATSRFISGGLETQYF.

The rearrangement links TRBV15 to TRBJ2-1; 13 positions agree with TRBD2. The V gene's germline CDR1 is LNHNV and CDR2 YYDKDF (reference sequence). CDR3 length: 21 residues. The junction had 13 bases not matched to a gene; V was cut back by 2 bases and J by 0 bases. For the CDR3, the DNA is TGTGCCACCAGCAGATCCGCTCTGAGACTAGCGGGAGGATCCTCCTACAATGAGCAGTTCTTC. Its translation: CATSRSALRLAGGSSYNEQFF.

V gene TRBV2 combines with J gene TRBJ1-2; TRBD1 aligns across 8 bases. With 6 bases clipped from V and 4 bases from J, the junction kept 10 bases outside the gene matches. This CDR3 comprises 15 residues. Germline V gives CDR1 SNHLY, CDR2 FYNNEI. CDR3 protein: CASSSRDRSFYGYTF. DNA for the CDR3: TGTGCCAGCAGCTCCCGGGACAGGAGTTTCTATGGCTACACCTTC.

The chain uses TRBV9 and TRBJ2-5; 12 bases align to TRBD2. V gave up 4 bases and J gave up 4 bases; unmatched junction bases: 5. CDR1 is SGDLS, CDR2 YYNGEE, per germline. This CDR3 is 15 amino acids long. The CDR3 loop reads CASSHRLAGAETQYF. Written as DNA, the CDR3 is TGTGCCAGCAGCCATAGACTAGCGGGGGCAGAGACCCAGTACTTC.

This chain joins TRBV27 and TRBJ1-2; D gene unclear. V shed 5 bases and J shed 8 bases, with 21 bases lying between them. The CDR3 has 15 residues. Germline values: CDR1 MNHEY, CDR2 SMNVEV (reference sequence). The CDR3 DNA reads as TGTGCCAGCAGTCCTCACCCCGCGGAGGCCTGGGGCTACACCTTC. Protein product: CASSPHPAEAWGYTF.

This chain links TRBV5-1 with TRBJ2-2, with TRBD1 matching over 7 bases. Germline trimming cut 1 base from V and 5 bases from J; bases unmatched to any gene: 8. Looked up from germline, CDR1 is SGHRS and CDR2 is YFSETQ. The CDR3 is 16 residues long. The CDR3 DNA is TGCGCCAGCAGCTTGATCTCTCAGGGGGTTACCGGGGAGCTGTTTTTT. Its protein is CASSLISQGVTGELFF.